Sequencing of this TCR beta chain was carried out in a study of cytomegalovirus exposure and HLA in healthy donors. About the research overall: Unique TCRs numbering around 80 million, obtained from HLA-typed donors, made up an early data release.

To note about this clone: Its antigen is as yet unknown.

Notes on the study in general: The later analysis indicated that the majority of CMV-associated TCR beta chains appeared HLA-restricted. TCR beta chains associated with HLA were, in a later analysis, more clonally expanded than equally common others.

The CDR3 spans 16 residues. Unmatched junction bases numbered 5, after V lost 2 bases and J lost 2 bases. In germline, CDR1 is SGDLS, CDR2 YYNGEE. PCR primers comprised 60 Vbeta and 13 Jbeta primers. Here immunoSEQ multiplex PCR was the method, and the copy in TCRdb shows in-frame clones only, minus some. The repertoire consists of 110,000 to 150,000 clones, with 70% to 80% occurring once and the leading ten covering approximately 8.8%. V is TRBV9 and J is TRBJ2-1, with TRBD1 identical over 9 bases. The sample was PBMCs. The sequence was collected from a woman between 45 and 65 years old in good health and CMV-seropositive. The CDR3 DNA is TGTGCCAGCAGCGTCGAGGACAGGGGTCCCTACAATGAGCAGTTCTTC. Its protein is CASSVEDRGPYNEQFF.